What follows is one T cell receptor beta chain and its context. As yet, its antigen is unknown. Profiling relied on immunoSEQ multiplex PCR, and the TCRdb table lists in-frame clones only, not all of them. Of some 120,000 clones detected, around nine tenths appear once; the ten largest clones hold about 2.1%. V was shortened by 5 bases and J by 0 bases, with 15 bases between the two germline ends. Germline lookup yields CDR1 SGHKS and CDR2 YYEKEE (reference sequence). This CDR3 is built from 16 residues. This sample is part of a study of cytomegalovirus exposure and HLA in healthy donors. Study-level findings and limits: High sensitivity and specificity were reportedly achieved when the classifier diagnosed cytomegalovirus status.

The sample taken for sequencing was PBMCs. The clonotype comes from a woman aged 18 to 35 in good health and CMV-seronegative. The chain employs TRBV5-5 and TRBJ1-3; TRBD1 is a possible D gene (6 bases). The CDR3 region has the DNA TGTGCCAGCAGTTTTCGGGACATTCACTCTGGAAACACCATATATTTT. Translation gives CASSFRDIHSGNTIYF.